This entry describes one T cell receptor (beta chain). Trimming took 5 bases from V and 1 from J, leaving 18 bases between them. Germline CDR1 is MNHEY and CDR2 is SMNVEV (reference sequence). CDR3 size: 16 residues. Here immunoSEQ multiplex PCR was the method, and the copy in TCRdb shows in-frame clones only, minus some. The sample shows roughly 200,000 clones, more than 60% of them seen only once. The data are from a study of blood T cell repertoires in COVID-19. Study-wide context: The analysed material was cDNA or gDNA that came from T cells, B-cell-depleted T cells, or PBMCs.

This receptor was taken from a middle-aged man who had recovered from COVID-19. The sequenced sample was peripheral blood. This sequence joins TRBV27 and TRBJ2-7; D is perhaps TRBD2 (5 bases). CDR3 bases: TGTGCCAGCAGTCAACCCCACCGGGATCCTTCCTACGAGCAGTACTTC. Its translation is CASSQPHRDPSYEQYF.